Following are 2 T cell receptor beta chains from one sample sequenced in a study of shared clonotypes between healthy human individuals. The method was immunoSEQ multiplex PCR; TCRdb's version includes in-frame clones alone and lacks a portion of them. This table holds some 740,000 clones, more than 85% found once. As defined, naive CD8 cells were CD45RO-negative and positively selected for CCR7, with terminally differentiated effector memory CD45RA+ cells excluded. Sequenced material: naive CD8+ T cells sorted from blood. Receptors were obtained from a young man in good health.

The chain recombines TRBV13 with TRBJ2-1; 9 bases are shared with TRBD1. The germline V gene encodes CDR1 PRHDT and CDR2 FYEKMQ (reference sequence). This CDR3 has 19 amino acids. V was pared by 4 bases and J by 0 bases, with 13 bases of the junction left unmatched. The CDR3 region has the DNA TGTGCCAGCAGCTCATCCCGGGACAGGGTTTCCAGCTCCTACAATGAGCAGTTCTTC. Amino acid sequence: CASSSSRDRVSSSYNEQFF. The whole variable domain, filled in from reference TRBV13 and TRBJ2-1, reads AAGVIQSPRHLIKEKRETATLKCYPIPRHDTVYWYQQGPGQDPQFLISFYEKMQSDKGSIPDRFSAQQFSDYHSELNMSSLELGDSALYFCASSSSRDRVSSSYNEQFFGPGTRLTVL.

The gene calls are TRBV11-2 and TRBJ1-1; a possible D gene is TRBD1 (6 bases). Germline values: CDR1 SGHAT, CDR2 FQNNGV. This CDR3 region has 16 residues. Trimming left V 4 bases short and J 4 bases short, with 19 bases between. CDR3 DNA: TGTGCCAGCAGCTCTCTACCGCAGGGGATTAGCACTGAAGCTTTCTTT. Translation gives CASSSLPQGISTEAFF.